This T cell receptor beta chain was sequenced during a study of shared clonotypes between healthy human individuals. Germline CDR1 MNHEY, CDR2 SMNVEV (reference sequence). The V gene lost 5 bases and the J gene lost 1 base, with 10 bases spanning the gap. There are 14 residues in the CDR3. The healthy adult donors were HIV-negative and reported no recent acute infections or vaccinations. Each donor was a Caucasian adult residing in Nashville, Tennessee. Tens of thousands of T cell genomes (about 0.2 ug DNA) went into each sorted-subset replicate. Authors' processing steps: As immunoSEQ supplied junction-only sequences (without quality scores), filtering differed. Clones were read by immunoSEQ multiplex PCR, and TCRdb kept only the in-frame ones, dropping some. Clone size and the V and J calls come from that table; the DNA yielded D and trimming. The sample consists of about 2.4 million clones, more than 80% of them appearing once.

Sequenced sample: naive CD4+ T cells sorted from blood. Subset: CD45RA+ positively selected. The rearrangement joins TRBV27 to TRBJ2-3; no clear D gene. This receptor was obtained from a man between 18 and 35 years old in good health. The CDR3, as DNA: TGTGCCAGCAGTCCCGTCCCTGGCACAGATACGCAGTATTTT. Its protein is CASSPVPGTDTQYF.